These 27 T cell receptor beta chains originate from one sample sequenced in a study of shared T cell receptors in the human thymus. The protocol was immunoSEQ multiplex PCR, while the TCRdb copy is restricted to in-frame clones and leaves out a portion. The data contain hundreds of thousands of clones, roughly 88% of them singletons. Separately, the same data were catalogued under a study of human thymus T cells.

The sequencing input was thymocytes. The receptor set was obtained from a boy younger than two with a congenital heart defect.

This chain links TRBV5-1 with TRBJ1-2, with TRBD1 matching 8 bases. CDR3 size: 14 residues. Unmatched junction bases numbered 9, after V lost 7 bases and J lost 4 bases. Per the germline V gene, CDR1 is SGHRS and CDR2 is YFSETQ. The CDR3 region has the DNA TGCGCCAGCCGGACAGGGATCGTAAGCTATGGCTACACCTTC. It specifies CASRTGIVSYGYTF.

This rearrangement joins TRBV21-1 to TRBJ1-2. TRBV21-1 is recorded as a pseudogene. The CDR3 contains 15 residues. The CDR3 sequence: CASSNPQARGYGYTF. CDR3 in DNA: TGTGCCAGCAGCAATCCCCAAGCTCGGGGCTATGGCTACACCTTC.

This sequence joins TRBV19 and TRBJ2-1; no clear D. The CDR3 runs 13 residues. Germline loops: CDR1 LNHDA, CDR2 SQIVND (reference sequence). Trimming left V 3 bases short and J 9 bases short, with 12 bases between. The CDR3 nucleotides are TGTGCCAGTAGTATTGGTAGTTCTGGTGAGCAGTTCTTC. Residues: CASSIGSSGEQFF.

The chain links TRBV5-8 to TRBJ2-2, with 8 bases lining up with TRBD2. Trimming removed 1 base from V and 7 bases from J; junction bases left unmatched: 6. The length of the CDR3 is 15 residues. CDR1 is SGHTS, CDR2 YDEGEE, per germline. CDR3 sequence: CASSLYGRAFGELFF. CDR3 in DNA: TGTGCCAGCAGCTTGTACGGGAGGGCCTTCGGGGAGCTGTTTTTT.

The V and J genes are TRBV7-6 and TRBJ1-1; D ambiguous. Germline values: CDR1 SGHVS, CDR2 FNYEAQ. The CDR3 spans 13 residues. Trimming took 5 bases from V and 9 from J, leaving 16 bases between them. DNA for the CDR3: TGTGCCAGCAGCCCTCTGGTAGCGGGGAAAGCTTTCTTT. Residues: CASSPLVAGKAFF.

This chain links TRBV29-1 with TRBJ2-3; D may be TRBD2 (6 bases). CDR3 length: 12 residues. V was shortened by 7 bases and J by 4 bases, with 12 bases between the two germline ends. Germline CDR1 SQVTM, CDR2 ANQGSEA. The CDR3 nucleotides read TGCAGCGCCCGGGACTTACCAGATACGCAGTATTTT. Its protein product is CSARDLPDTQYF.

The chain is built from TRBV2 and TRBJ1-2, with 7 bases identical to TRBD1. Germline trimming cut 4 bases from V and 6 bases from J; bases unmatched to any gene: 5. The CDR3 totals 13 residues. The germline V gene has CDR1 SNHLY and CDR2 FYNNEI. The CDR3 reads CASSGEGANGYTF. Written as DNA, the CDR3 is TGTGCCAGCAGTGGCGAGGGGGCAAATGGCTACACCTTC.

The CDR3 is CASRTYRDTSQETQYF. DNA for the CDR3: TGTGCCAGCAGGACCTACAGGGATACTTCCCAAGAGACCCAGTACTTC. The chain couples TRBV27 to TRBJ2-5, with a tentative D call TRBD1 (6 bases). The germline V gene encodes CDR1 MNHEY and CDR2 SMNVEV (reference sequence). The CDR3 has 16 residues. V gave up 6 bases and J gave up 1 base, with 18 bases separating them.

This chain links TRBV9 with TRBJ2-7; TRBD2 matches 8 bases. CDR1 and CDR2 (germline): SGDLS, YYNGEE. V lost 4 bases, J lost 6 bases, and 15 bases stayed unmatched. The CDR3 spans 16 residues. The CDR3 spells CASSPQAGRAFGEQYF. CDR3 in DNA: TGTGCCAGCAGCCCCCAGGCCGGGAGGGCCTTCGGCGAGCAGTACTTC. The complete variable domain, with remaining parts taken from reference TRBV9 and TRBJ2-7, reads DSGVTQTPKHLITATGQRVTLRCSPRSGDLSVYWYQQSLDQGLQFLIQYYNGEERAKGNILERFSAQQFPDLHSELNLSSLELGDSALYFCASSPQAGRAFGEQYFGPGTRLTVT.

A word on this clone: This same CDR3 is encoded by further DNA sequences in the sample. The genes are TRBV28 and TRBJ2-7; 7 nucleotides match TRBD2. V was pared by 6 bases and J by 1 base, with 9 bases of the junction left unmatched. CDR1 MDHEN and CDR2 SYDVKM come from the germline V gene. CDR3 length: 15 amino acids. The CDR3: CASSPQRGLSYEQYF. CDR3 DNA: TGTGCCAGCAGCCCCCAGCGGGGCTTATCCTACGAGCAGTACTTC.

The chain uses TRBV7-9 and TRBJ1-1; TRBD1 is a possible D gene (5 bases). The CDR3 runs 16 residues. Trimming removed 1 base from V and 5 bases from J, with 17 bases in between. Germline values: CDR1 SEHNR, CDR2 FQNEAQ (reference sequence). The CDR3 loop is CASSLGVGAGTTEAFF. Written as DNA, the CDR3 is TGTGCCAGCAGCTTAGGGGTCGGGGCAGGGACTACTGAAGCTTTCTTT.

This clone was seen a single time. The genes are TRBV5-1 and TRBJ2-5; D is uncertain. Near its end, the DNA agrees better with TRBJ2-7, so the J call may be wrong. CDR3 length: 17 residues. Germline V lookup: CDR1 SGHRS, CDR2 YFSETQ. The CDR3 nucleotides are TGCGCCAGCAGCTTGGGCCCATCAAACCCCTATAACTACGAGCAGTACTTC. Protein: CASSLGPSNPYNYEQYF.

The V gene is TRBV29-1, the J gene TRBJ2-1; no definite D call. V lost 1 base to trimming and J lost 9 bases, with 13 bases between them. CDR3 size: 13 residues. Germline CDR1 and CDR2: SQVTM and ANQGSEA. The CDR3 nucleotides are TGCAGCGTTGAAGGCTTCGCAGCTAGTGAGCAGTTCTTC. Amino acids: CSVEGFAASEQFF.

The chain uses TRBV5-5 and TRBJ1-1; 8 bases fit TRBD1. This CDR3 is built from 15 residues. Germline CDR1 SGHKS, CDR2 YYEKEE (reference sequence). V dropped 4 bases and J dropped 2; count of bases not matched to a gene: 7. As DNA, the CDR3 is TGTGCCAGCAGCAGCGGGACAGGCTCAAACACTGAAGCTTTCTTT. Its protein product is CASSSGTGSNTEAFF.

This chain links TRBV27 with TRBJ2-4; 7 nucleotides match TRBD1. The CDR3 extends over 15 amino acids. Per the germline V gene, CDR1 is MNHEY and CDR2 is SMNVEV (reference sequence). After removal of 6 bases from V and 0 bases from J, the junction contained 5 bases not matched to a gene. The CDR3 loop reads CASRRDSLAKNIQYF. Here the CDR3 DNA reads TGTGCCAGCAGACGGGACAGCCTAGCCAAAAACATTCAGTACTTC.

V is TRBV4-3 and J is TRBJ1-1; tentative D call: TRBD1 (5 bases). The CDR3 consists of 13 residues. The germline V gene has CDR1 LGHNA and CDR2 YSLEER. The germline V and J ends were trimmed by 0 bases and 9 bases, with 11 bases remaining between them. CDR3 protein: CASSQDLTDKAFF. CDR3 DNA: TGCGCCAGCAGCCAAGATCTGACAGACAAAGCTTTCTTT.

The chain employs TRBV15 and TRBJ2-3, with D possibly being TRBD2 (6 bases). The germline gives CDR1 LNHNV, CDR2 YYDKDF (reference sequence). The CDR3 is 15 amino acids. Trimming took 5 bases from V and 6 from J, leaving 18 bases between them. CDR3 region: CATSSWRELDDTQYF. The CDR3 nucleotides read TGTGCCACCAGCTCGTGGCGGGAACTCGATGATACGCAGTATTTT.

The CDR3 bases are TGTGCCAGCAGCCAAGCCGTCTTTAGGGGGAGAAGCTACGAGCAGTACTTC. This sequence encodes CASSQAVFRGRSYEQYF. The V and J genes are TRBV4-2 and TRBJ2-7, with TRBD1 as a possible D gene (6 bases). Per germline, CDR1 LGHNA and CDR2 YNFKEQ. The V and J ends lost 1 base and 3 bases respectively, with 19 bases between them. The length of the CDR3 is 17 residues.

This rearrangement joins TRBV7-2 to TRBJ2-6; D gene uncertain. Per germline, CDR1 SGHTA and CDR2 FQGNSA. The CDR3 consists of 19 residues. With 5 bases removed from V and 0 bases from J, the gap between germline ends came to 20 bases. CDR3 region: CASSPPGRLLLSGANVLTF. The CDR3 nucleotides are TGTGCCAGCAGCCCCCCCGGCAGGCTCCTCCTCTCTGGGGCCAACGTCCTGACTTTC. Looking up the rest from reference TRBV7-2 and TRBJ2-6 gives the full variable domain: GAGVSQSPSNKVTEKGKDVELRCDPISGHTALYWYRQSLGQGLEFLIYFQGNSAPDKSGLPSDRFSAERTGGSVSTLTIQRTQQEDSAVYLCASSPPGRLLLSGANVLTFGAGSRLTVL.

In its sample, this clone was seen once. The chain joins TRBV11-1 to TRBJ2-3, with D possibly TRBD1 on 6 matching bases. CDR1 SGHAT and CDR2 FQDESV come from the germline V gene (reference sequence). The CDR3 runs to 16 residues. Trimming removed 5 bases at V and 2 bases at J, with 17 bases between. The CDR3 nucleotides are TGTGCCAGCAGCCCGGTGGGGGCGGGCCACACAGATACGCAGTATTTT. Protein: CASSPVGAGHTDTQYF.

The chain has TRBV2 and TRBJ1-4, with TRBD1 as a possible D gene (5 bases). Germline V gives CDR1 SNHLY, CDR2 FYNNEI. The CDR3 consists of 14 residues. The V end lost 3 bases, the J end lost 8 bases, and 13 bases lay between the germline ends. The CDR3 DNA reads as TGTGCCAGCAGTGACGGGGGGAGAGGGGAAAAACTGTTTTTT. This encodes CASSDGGRGEKLFF. The variable domain in full, completed from reference TRBV2 and TRBJ1-4, reads EPEVTQTPSHQVTQMGQEVILRCVPISNHLYFYWYRQILGQKVEFLVSFYNNEISEKSEIFDDQFSVERPDGSNFTLKIRSTKLEDSAMYFCASSDGGRGEKLFFGSGTQLSVL.

This chain links TRBV28 with TRBJ2-7, with a tentative D call TRBD1 (6 bases). The CDR3 is 17 amino acids. CDR1 MDHEN and CDR2 SYDVKM come from the germline V gene. V gave up 3 bases and J gave up 4 bases, with 22 bases separating them. The CDR3 spells CASSFSLPGRGGYEQYF. The CDR3 DNA follows: TGTGCCAGCAGTTTTTCGCTCCCGGGGAGAGGGGGTTACGAGCAGTACTTC.

The rearrangement joins TRBV28 to TRBJ1-2; TRBD1 agrees at 8 bases. J gave up 8 bases and V 6 bases, and 14 bases lay outside the gene matches. CDR3 length: 15 residues. Germline lookup yields CDR1 MDHEN and CDR2 SYDVKM. The CDR3 is CASRLSGGEGNGYTF. The CDR3 region has the DNA TGTGCCAGCAGACTATCAGGGGGCGAGGGAAACGGCTACACCTTC.

V usage is TRBV21-1 and J usage is TRBJ1-1. TRBV21-1 is classified as a pseudogene. This CDR3 has 15 residues. The CDR3 here is CASSKVARLNTEAFF. Written as DNA, the CDR3 is TGTGCCAGCAGCAAAGTAGCCAGACTGAACACTGAAGCTTTCTTT.

This clone appeared a single time. The chain links TRBV7-2 to TRBJ2-2; no definite D call. Germline values: CDR1 SGHTA, CDR2 FQGNSA. This CDR3 contains 18 residues. The V gene lost 2 bases and the J gene lost 0 bases, with 16 bases spanning the gap. CDR3 bases: TGTGCCAGCAGCTTATCCGGAACAGAACAACCGAACACCGGGGAGCTGTTTTTT. Translation: CASSLSGTEQPNTGELFF.

The chain uses TRBV28 and TRBJ2-2; D possibly corresponds to TRBD1 (6 bases). The CDR3 consists of 14 residues. The V end was cut by 4 bases, the J end by 7 bases, with 13 bases between. The V gene's germline CDR1 is MDHEN and CDR2 SYDVKM. The CDR3 protein is CASSSGERGGELFF. As DNA, the CDR3 is TGTGCCAGCAGTTCAGGGGAGAGGGGCGGGGAGCTGTTTTTT. The full variable domain, in which reference TRBV28 and TRBJ2-2 provide the parts outside the CDR3, is DVKVTQSSRYLVKRTGEKVFLECVQDMDHENMFWYRQDPGLGLRLIYFSYDVKMKEKGDIPEGYSVSREKKERFSLILESASTNQTSMYLCASSSGERGGELFFGEGSRLTVL.

The rearrangement joins TRBV7-9 to TRBJ2-1, with TRBD2 identical over 7 bases. CDR3 length: 14 residues. Germline V gene data show CDR1 as SEHNR and CDR2 as FQNEAQ (reference sequence). The V and J ends lost 8 bases and 6 bases, in that order; junction bases with no gene match: 10. As DNA, the CDR3 is TGTGCCAGCGGGGGGAGGGACTTCGGCAATGAGCAGTTCTTC. Its protein product is CASGGRDFGNEQFF.